Presented here are 22 T cell receptor beta chains from one specimen sequenced in a study of immune evolution from preneoplasia to lung adenocarcinoma. Profiled with immunoSEQ multiplex PCR; TCRdb holds only in-frame clones, not every one. The sample lists roughly 6,600 clones; around four fifths were seen once. Specimen: FFPE adjacent normal lung tissue. The receptors were sampled from a person between 60 and 79 years old with lung adenocarcinoma.

The gene calls are TRBV5-1 and TRBJ1-1; D not resolved. V was shortened by 1 base and J by 0 bases, with 10 bases between the two germline ends. CDR1 is SGHRS and CDR2 is YFSETQ in the germline V gene. There are 15 residues in the CDR3. The CDR3 loop is CASSLSASMNTEAFF. The CDR3 DNA reads as TGCGCCAGCAGCTTGAGTGCCAGCATGAACACTGAAGCTTTCTTT.

The gene calls are TRBV4-1 and TRBJ1-1; TRBD1 matches 7 bases. The CDR3 runs 15 residues. The junction had 9 bases not matched to a gene; V was cut back by 3 bases and J by 5 bases. Germline-derived CDR1 and CDR2 are MGHRA and YSYEKL. For the CDR3, the DNA is TGCGCCAGCAGCCACCCGGACAGGTTATCAACTGAAGCTTTCTTT. Encoded protein: CASSHPDRLSTEAFF.

V and J are TRBV7-2 and TRBJ2-2; no firm D call. From germline, CDR1 is SGHTA and CDR2 FQGNSA. Trimming stripped 5 bases from V and 5 bases from J, with 9 bases between. The CDR3 runs 13 residues. CDR3 region: CASSQVPTGELFF. CDR3 bases: TGTGCCAGCAGCCAAGTTCCAACCGGGGAGCTGTTTTTT.

This clone was detected a few times. The same CDR3 is also encoded by other DNA sequences in this sample. The genes are TRBV7-2 and TRBJ1-5, with 9 bases aligning to TRBD1. This CDR3 has 16 residues. Germline CDR1 and CDR2: SGHTA and FQGNSA. With V trimmed by 2 bases and J by 1 base, 3 bases remained unmatched. CDR3 loop: CASSLSGQGSNQPQHF. In DNA form, the CDR3 reads TGTGCCAGCAGCTTATCGGGACAGGGAAGCAATCAGCCCCAGCATTTT.

The rearrangement joins TRBV7-2 to TRBJ2-5; no definite D call. The germline V and J ends were trimmed by 5 bases and 7 bases, with 20 bases remaining between them. The CDR3 covers 15 residues. The germline V gene has CDR1 SGHTA and CDR2 FQGNSA. DNA for the CDR3: TGTGCCAGCAGCCTCGCCCGGGCGGTTCGTGGGACCCAGTACTTC. Its translation is CASSLARAVRGTQYF.

This chain links TRBV10-2 with TRBJ2-3, with D possibly TRBD2 on 6 matching bases. The V and J ends lost 3 bases and 2 bases respectively, with 12 bases between them. This CDR3 comprises 15 residues. CDR1 is WSHSY and CDR2 is SAAADI in the germline V gene. The CDR3 spells CASSDGAGFTDTQYF. The CDR3 nucleotides read TGCGCCAGCAGTGATGGGGCGGGATTCACAGATACGCAGTATTTT.

This clone appeared a few times. This chain connects TRBV19 to TRBJ2-1, with 14 bases matching TRBD2. Per germline, CDR1 LNHDA and CDR2 SQIVND (reference sequence). V dropped 5 bases and J dropped 7; count of bases not matched to a gene: 7. The CDR3 is 16 amino acids. This CDR3 reads CASSGETSGRGNEQFF. For the CDR3, the DNA is TGTGCCAGTAGTGGAGAGACTAGCGGGAGGGGGAATGAGCAGTTCTTC.

V is TRBV10-2 and J is TRBJ2-3; TRBD1 might be the D (5 bases). The CDR3 loop spans 14 amino acids. Germline lookup yields CDR1 WSHSY and CDR2 SAAADI. The V and J ends lost 8 bases and 2 bases respectively, with 14 bases between them. CDR3 loop: CASSMGLTTDTQYF. DNA for the CDR3: TGCGCCAGCTCCATGGGGCTGACCACAGATACGCAGTATTTT.

The chain joins TRBV11-1 to TRBJ2-7, with D possibly TRBD2 on 7 matching bases. The CDR3 is 16 amino acids. The germline V gene encodes CDR1 SGHAT and CDR2 FQDESV (reference sequence). V was cut by 5 bases and J by 2 bases, with 19 bases left in between. The chain's CDR3 is CASSRGEGGSPYEQYF. CDR3 coding DNA: TGTGCCAGCAGCAGGGGGGAAGGCGGGAGTCCCTACGAGCAGTACTTC.

V usage is TRBV18 and J usage is TRBJ2-5; 8 bases line up with TRBD1. The CDR3 covers 14 residues. Trimming removed 6 bases from V and 4 bases from J; junction bases left unmatched: 7. From germline, CDR1 is KGHSH and CDR2 LQKENI. The CDR3 loop reads CASSPQDRAETQYF. The CDR3 DNA follows: TGTGCCAGCTCTCCCCAGGACAGGGCAGAGACCCAGTACTTC.

Note on this clone: The junction and the germline gene differ at one end; a read error may be behind it. The chain links TRBV7-9 to TRBJ2-5; D gene uncertain. Germline V gives CDR1 SEHNR, CDR2 FQNEAQ (reference sequence). The CDR3 sequence is 16 residues long. The CDR3 reads CASSPILGQVGETQYF. In DNA, the CDR3 is TGTGCCAGCAGCCCGATCTTAGGTCAGGTTGGCGAGACTCAGTACTTC.

This rearrangement joins TRBV9 to TRBJ2-7; possibly TRBD2 for D (7 bases). CDR3 length: 17 amino acids. Germline lookup yields CDR1 SGDLS and CDR2 YYNGEE. V was clipped by 3 bases and J by 5 bases, with 24 bases between them. The CDR3 loop is CASSAHGSGEGGDEQYF. The CDR3 DNA sequence: TGTGCCAGCAGCGCCCATGGCTCAGGGGAGGGAGGGGACGAGCAGTACTTC.

This rearrangement joins TRBV28 to TRBJ2-5; D may be TRBD2 (5 bases). The CDR3 spans 11 residues. With 8 bases removed from V and 2 bases from J, the gap between germline ends came to 6 bases. Germline V lookup: CDR1 MDHEN, CDR2 SYDVKM. Written as DNA, the CDR3 is TGTGCCAGCTGGAGGCAAGAGACCCAGTACTTC. Translation gives CASWRQETQYF.

This clone was seen only a few times. The chain couples TRBV27 to TRBJ2-2; D is unclear. Germline V gene sequence: CDR1 MNHEY, CDR2 SMNVEV (reference sequence). CDR3 size: 13 residues. V was trimmed by 8 bases and J by 7 bases, leaving 14 bases between them. In DNA, the CDR3 is TGTGCCAGCTCGAAGCCCCTTGACGGGGAGCTGTTTTTT. Protein sequence: CASSKPLDGELFF.

This clone was counted once. This chain connects TRBV5-8 to TRBJ1-5; 7 bases match TRBD1. CDR1 is SGHTS, CDR2 YDEGEE, per germline. The CDR3 length is 15 residues. The V and J ends lost 0 bases and 6 bases, in that order; junction bases with no gene match: 6. The CDR3 nucleotides are TGTGCCAGCAGCTTGGTGCAGGGGGGATTTCAGCCCCAGCATTTT. Translation gives CASSLVQGGFQPQHF.

The chain joins TRBV11-3 to TRBJ2-1; 8 positions agree with TRBD1. Per the germline V gene, CDR1 is SGHNT and CDR2 is YENEEA. The CDR3 loop spans 16 amino acids. V shed 5 bases and J 0 bases; nucleotides not matched to a gene: 6. In DNA, the CDR3 is TGTGCCAGCAGCGACCGAGGGACAGGCTCCTACAATGAGCAGTTCTTC. Protein sequence: CASSDRGTGSYNEQFF.

This clone was detected a few times. The V gene is TRBV2, the J gene TRBJ1-3, with D perhaps TRBD1 (6 bases). The V end lost 6 bases, the J end lost 2 bases, and 8 bases lay between the germline ends. The CDR3 covers 13 residues. Germline V lookup: CDR1 SNHLY, CDR2 FYNNEI. In nucleotides, the CDR3 is TGTGCCAGCAGGGACAGCCCTGGAAACACCATATATTTT. Its protein product is CASRDSPGNTIYF.

This clone was seen only once. At one end the junction does not follow the germline gene, possibly because of a read error. This sequence joins TRBV7-7 and TRBJ2-1; no clear D. CDR3 length equals 14 residues. Germline CDR1 is SSHAT and CDR2 is FNYEAQ (reference sequence). CDR3: CASSPGSSYNEQFF. The CDR3 nucleotides read TGTGCTAGCAGCCCCGGTAGCTCCTACAATGAGCAGTTCTTC. The entire variable domain, with the rest obtained from reference TRBV7-7 and TRBJ2-1, is as follows: GAGVSQSPRYKVTKRGQDVTLRCDPISSHATLYWYQQALGQGPEFLTYFNYEAQPDKSGLPSDRFSAERPEGSISTLTIQRTEQRDSAMYRCASSPGSSYNEQFFGPGTRLTVL.

On this clone itself: The junction and the germline gene differ at one end; a read error may be behind it. V is TRBV7-7 and J is TRBJ2-1; tentative D call: TRBD2 (6 bases). This CDR3 comprises 15 residues. Looked up from germline, CDR1 is SSHAT and CDR2 is FNYEAQ (reference sequence). CDR3 nucleotides: TGTGCTAGCAGCTTTCGTATTAGCGGAAACAATGAGCAGTTCTTC. Its translation: CASSFRISGNNEQFF.

This clone was found once. The chain joins TRBV30 to TRBJ2-5; no clear D gene. This CDR3 is 14 amino acids long. CDR1 and CDR2 (germline): GTSNPN, SVGIG (reference sequence). V was trimmed by 4 bases and J by 1 base, leaving 13 bases between them. The CDR3 region is CAWNEESFQETQYF. CDR3 nucleotide sequence: TGTGCCTGGAATGAGGAGAGCTTCCAAGAGACCCAGTACTTC.

The rearrangement links TRBV18 to TRBJ2-5; 9 nucleotides line up with TRBD2. Germline V gene data show CDR1 as KGHSH and CDR2 as LQKENI. The CDR3 length is 16 residues. The J segment lost 3 bases and the V segment lost 3 bases, leaving 8 bases of the junction unmatched. CDR3 bases: TGTGCCAGCTCACCGACGCCGGCTAGCGGGGAAGAGACCCAGTACTTC. This codes for CASSPTPASGEETQYF.

The chain is built from TRBV9 and TRBJ2-2; the match to TRBD1 covers 8 bases. The CDR3 consists of 15 residues. Trimming took 0 bases from V and 6 from J; bases not matched to a gene: 4. Germline V gene sequence: CDR1 SGDLS, CDR2 YYNGEE. The CDR3 bases are TGTGCCAGCAGCGTAGGGACAGGGTATCCCGGGGAGCTGTTTTTT. Translating gives CASSVGTGYPGELFF. The full variable domain, rest sourced from reference TRBV9 and TRBJ2-2, is DSGVTQTPKHLITATGQRVTLRCSPRSGDLSVYWYQQSLDQGLQFLIQYYNGEERAKGNILERFSAQQFPDLHSELNLSSLELGDSALYFCASSVGTGYPGELFFGEGSRLTVL.